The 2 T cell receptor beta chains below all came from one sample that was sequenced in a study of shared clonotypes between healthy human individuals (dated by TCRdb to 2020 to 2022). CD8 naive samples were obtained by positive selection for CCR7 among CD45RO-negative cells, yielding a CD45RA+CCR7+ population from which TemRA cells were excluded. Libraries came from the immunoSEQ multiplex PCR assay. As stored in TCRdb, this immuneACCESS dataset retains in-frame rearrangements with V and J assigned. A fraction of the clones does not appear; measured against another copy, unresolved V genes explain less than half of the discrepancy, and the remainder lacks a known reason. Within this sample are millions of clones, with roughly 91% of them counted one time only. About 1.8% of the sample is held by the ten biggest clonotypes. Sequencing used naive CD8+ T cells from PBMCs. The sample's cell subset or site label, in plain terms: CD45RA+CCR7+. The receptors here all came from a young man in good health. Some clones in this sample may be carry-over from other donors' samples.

CDR3 coding DNA: TGTGCCAGCAGCCAGTCCCGGGACATCCCATTGGGCACAGATACGCAGTATTTT. This gives the protein CASSQSRDIPLGTDTQYF. The V gene is TRBV11-2, the J gene TRBJ2-3; tentatively, D is TRBD1 (6 bases). The ends were cut back, 5 bases at V and 1 base at J, with 22 bases in the middle. This CDR3 region has 18 residues. The germline V gene has CDR1 SGHAT and CDR2 FQNNGV.

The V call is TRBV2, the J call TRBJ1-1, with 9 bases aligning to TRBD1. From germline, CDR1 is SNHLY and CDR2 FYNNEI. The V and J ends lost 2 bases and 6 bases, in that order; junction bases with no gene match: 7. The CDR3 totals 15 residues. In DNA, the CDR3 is TGTGCCAGCAGTGAAAGAGACAGGGGGGGTTCTGAAGCTTTCTTT. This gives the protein CASSERDRGGSEAFF.